One TCR beta chain is described in this entry. The data belong to a study of blood T cell repertoires in COVID-19. About the study: The United States, Italy and Spain were the sources of the acute and convalescent COVID-19 samples.

V trimming: 2 bases; J trimming: 7 bases; junction bases outside the gene matches: 10. The germline V gene encodes CDR1 SGDLS and CDR2 YYNGEE. The CDR3 runs 16 residues. In the original analysis: Estimation of nucleated cell counts relied on the amplification of reference gene primers. TCRdb's table, derived via immunoSEQ multiplex PCR, lists solely in-frame clones and lacks some. V, J and clone size are taken as reported in that table, and D and trimming were inferred from the DNA itself. The top ten clones hold 3% to 3.5% of a sample with about 99,000 clones, 87% of them seen once. This chain uses TRBV9 with TRBJ2-1; 9 nucleotides align to TRBD1. Sequencing was carried out using peripheral blood. The sequence was obtained from a man in his forties or fifties in a cohort sampled during active COVID-19. For the CDR3, the DNA is TGTGCCAGCAGCGTTTACTCCGGGACAGGGATGAATGAGCAGTTCTTC. Translation gives CASSVYSGTGMNEQFF.